This T cell receptor (beta chain) was profiled in a study of T cells after yellow fever vaccination. Study observations and caveats: Bulk-population clonotypes that are abundant could appear as contaminants in FACS-sorted repertoires. Although the secondary response was weaker, it peaked faster, at day 5 versus 15.

TCRdb analysed the 5' RACE reads with MiXCR anew, one entry per CDR3 protein. This table has around 320,000 distinct CDR3 sequences, 8.5% to 10% appearing once. The germline V gene encodes CDR1 LGHNA and CDR2 YSLEER. V lost 4 bases and J lost 6, with 12 bases in between. The CDR3 has 14 residues. This clonotype was found a few times. What it binds is unknown. This receptor was taken from a man aged 18 to 30 who received the YFV17D yellow fever vaccine. This sample comprised CD4+ T cells sorted from PBMCs, obtained 5 days after the yellow fever booster vaccination. V gene TRBV4-3 combines with J gene TRBJ2-2; D is possibly TRBD1 or TRBD2 (6 bases each). The CDR3 region is CASSRWGAPGELFF. CDR3 in DNA: TGCGCCAGCAGCCGTTGGGGGGCGCCCGGGGAGCTGTTTTTT.